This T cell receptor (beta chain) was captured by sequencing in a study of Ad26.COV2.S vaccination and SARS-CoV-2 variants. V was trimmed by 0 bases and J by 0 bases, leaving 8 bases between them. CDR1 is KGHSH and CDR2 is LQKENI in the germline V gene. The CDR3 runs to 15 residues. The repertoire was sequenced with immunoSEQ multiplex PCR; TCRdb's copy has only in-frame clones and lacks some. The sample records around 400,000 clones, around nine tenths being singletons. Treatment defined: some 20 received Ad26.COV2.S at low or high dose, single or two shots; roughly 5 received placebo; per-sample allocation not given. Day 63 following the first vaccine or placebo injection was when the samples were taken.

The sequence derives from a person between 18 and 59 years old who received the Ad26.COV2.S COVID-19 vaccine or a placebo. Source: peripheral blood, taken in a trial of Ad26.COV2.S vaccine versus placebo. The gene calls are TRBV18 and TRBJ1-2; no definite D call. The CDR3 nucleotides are TGTGCCAGCTCACCACCGCTAGGTACTAACTATGGCTACACCTTC. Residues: CASSPPLGTNYGYTF.